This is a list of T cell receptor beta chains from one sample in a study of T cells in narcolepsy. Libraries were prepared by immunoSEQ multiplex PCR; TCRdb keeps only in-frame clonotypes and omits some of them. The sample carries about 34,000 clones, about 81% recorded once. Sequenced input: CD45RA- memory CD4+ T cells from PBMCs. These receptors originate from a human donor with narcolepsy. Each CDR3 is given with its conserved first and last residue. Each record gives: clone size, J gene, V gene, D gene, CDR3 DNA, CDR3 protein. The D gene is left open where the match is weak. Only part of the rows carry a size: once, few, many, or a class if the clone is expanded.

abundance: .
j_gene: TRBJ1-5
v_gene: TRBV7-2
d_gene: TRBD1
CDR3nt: TGTGCCAGCAGTTGGTGGGGACAGGGCAGTCAGCCCCAGCATTTT
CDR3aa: CASSWWGQGSQPQHF

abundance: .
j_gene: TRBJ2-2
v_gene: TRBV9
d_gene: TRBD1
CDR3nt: TGTGCCAGCACCGGACAGGGTGGGGCCGGGGAGCTGTTTTTT
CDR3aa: CASTGQGGAGELFF

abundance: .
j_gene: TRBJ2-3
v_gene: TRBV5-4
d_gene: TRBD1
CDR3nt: TGTGCCAGCAGCTTGGGGGACAGGGCTAGCACAGATACGCAGTATTTT
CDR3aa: CASSLGDRASTDTQYF

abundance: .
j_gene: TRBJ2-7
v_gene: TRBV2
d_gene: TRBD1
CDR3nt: TGTGCCAGCAGACCCAGACAGGGCTCCTACGAGCAGTACTTC
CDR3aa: CASRPRQGSYEQYF

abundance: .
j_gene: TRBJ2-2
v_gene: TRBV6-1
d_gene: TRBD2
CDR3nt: TGTGCCAGCAGTGTTAGCGGGTGGAACACCGGGGAGCTGTTTTTT
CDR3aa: CASSVSGWNTGELFF

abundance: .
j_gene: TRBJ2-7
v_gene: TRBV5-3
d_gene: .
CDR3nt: TGTGCCAGAAGCTTGTACAGTTTCGACGAGCAGTACTTC
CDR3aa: CARSLYSFDEQYF

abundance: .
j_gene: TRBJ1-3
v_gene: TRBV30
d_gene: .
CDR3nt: TGTGCCTGGAGTGTAGAACGGAACACCATATATTTT
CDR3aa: CAWSVERNTIYF

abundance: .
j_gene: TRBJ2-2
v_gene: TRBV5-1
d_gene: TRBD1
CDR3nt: TGCGCCAGCAGCTGGACAGGGTTTACCGACACCGGGGAGCTGTTTTTT
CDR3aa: CASSWTGFTDTGELFF

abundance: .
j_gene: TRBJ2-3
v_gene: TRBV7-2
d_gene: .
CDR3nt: TGTGCCAGCAGGAGGGGGGGCAGCACAGATACGCAGTATTTT
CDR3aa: CASRRGGSTDTQYF

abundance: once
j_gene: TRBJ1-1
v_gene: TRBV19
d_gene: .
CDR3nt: TGTGCCAGTAGTTCCAGGGGACGGCACACTGAAGCTTTCTTT
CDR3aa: CASSSRGRHTEAFF

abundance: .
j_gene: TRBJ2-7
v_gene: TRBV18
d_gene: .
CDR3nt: TGTGCCAGCTCACCACCTTCCCACGAGCAGTACTTC
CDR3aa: CASSPPSHEQYF